This T cell receptor beta chain stems from a study of Ad26.COV2.S vaccination and SARS-CoV-2 variants (dated by TCRdb to the early 2020s). Background for the entire study: Donors in the vaccine arm were drawn from COV1001, a multicentre, randomized, double-blind, placebo-controlled phase I-IIa trial testing Ad26.COV2.S in healthy adults. Ad26.COV2.S was administered intramuscularly at 5 x 10^10 or 1 x 10^11 viral particles, either as a single shot or as two shots given 56 days apart. TCRbeta repertoire sequencing was used to assess the specificity and breadth of SARS-CoV-2-reactive T cell receptors after Ad26.COV2.S vaccination. A total of 32 samples were included in the TCR-sequenced set, comprising roughly 19 Ad26.COV2.S vaccine recipients, 5 placebo recipients and 8 SARS-CoV-2 convalescent individuals. Trial participants were randomized into five groups of five, in which low-dose or high-dose Ad26.COV2.S was given once or twice, or placebo was given on both occasions. Throughout the experiments and outcome assessment, investigators stayed blinded to trial group allocation. Beyond this particular receptor, the publication reports: The study was not powered to compare responses between vaccine doses or regimens. Vaccine and placebo recipients had comparable non-spike TCR breadth, which fits with the vaccine containing only spike. It was noted by the authors that total T cell responses may have been underestimated by the TCR breadth and depth analyses. Ad26.COV2.S recipients had higher spike-specific TCR breadth than placebo recipients (P = 0.0014). After vaccination, substantial breadth of spike-specific CD8+ and CD4+ T cell responses was reported.

About this clone: It has no known antigen specificity. The sample holds no much larger clone one base away, and base qualities are not on file.

Unmatched junction bases come to 10, with V trimmed by 5 bases and J by 8 bases. The germline V gene (reference sequence) supplies CDR1 MNHEY and CDR2 SMNVEV. Counted from cysteine to phenylalanine, this CDR3 has 16 amino acids. The only DNA kept is the CDR3, 48 bases in frame from the first base. The immunoSEQ Assay was the method used to sequence TCRbeta CDR3 regions. After extraction, genomic DNA underwent amplification by bias-controlled multiplex PCR, followed by high-throughput sequencing. Per the original workflow: To quantify the absolute abundance of each unique TCRbeta CDR3 region, sequences were collapsed and filtered. T cell fraction was estimated by normalization of TCRbeta template counts to usable DNA, with usable DNA being measured through amplification of reference genes present in all nucleated cells. Repertoire TCRs were annotated as SARS-CoV-2-specific by exact matching of V gene, CDR3 amino acid sequence and J gene to a known reactive TCR set. MIRA supplied the reference SARS-CoV-2 TCR set, which was filtered for enrichment in COVID-19-positive ImmuneCODE repertoires so that public or cross-reactive TCRs were removed. Using the MIRA antigens, annotated TCRs were further analysed by specific ORF or by position within an ORF. Depth was the summed frequency of annotated unique rearrangements, while breadth was defined as annotated unique rearrangements over total unique productive rearrangements. Two-sided Wilcoxon rank-sum tests were applied when comparing TCR breadth between groups. The table comes from immuneACCESS by way of TCRdb, which keeps in-frame sequences with V and J called. Part of the clones is missing from these tables; in studies checked, under half for an unresolved V gene and the rest for unknown reasons. V, J and clone size reflect that table, while D and trimming were determined from the DNA. The sample table holds hundreds of thousands of clones, of which around 89% were seen once. Approximately 5% of the sample comes from the top ten.

This specimen's treatment or condition label, per the study, means: roughly 18 received Ad26.COV2.S at low or high dose, single or two shots; five or six received placebo; per-sample allocation not given. For vaccine and placebo recipients, repertoires were sequenced using samples collected on day 63 after the first injection. Cohort 1b enrolled around 24 adults aged 18-55 years at a single site in Boston, USA, between 29 July and 7 August 2020. Ad26.COV2.S was a replication-incompetent adenovirus type 26 vector that expressed a prefusion-stabilized SARS-CoV-2 spike protein derived from the original Wuhan strain.

The specimen was peripheral blood, collected in a trial of Ad26.COV2.S vaccine versus placebo. The sequence links TRBV27 to TRBJ2-1; TRBD1 aligns with 12 central bases. This TCR was recovered from a person between 18 and 65 years old who received the Ad26.COV2.S COVID-19 vaccine or a placebo. The bases read TGTGCCAGCAGTGATCCGGGACAGGGGGCAAAGGATGAGCAGTTCTTC. It encodes CASSDPGQGAKDEQFF.